This TCR beta chain was observed in a study of tumor-infiltrating lymphocytes in oesophageal squamous cell carcinoma. MiXCR was run by TCRdb on the PCR reads, yielding one entry per CDR3 protein. The sample contains 10,000 or so distinct CDR3 sequences, under 70% of which appear only once. CDR1 SQVTM and CDR2 ANQGSEA come from the germline V gene. V lost 4 bases and J lost 8; bases outside the gene matches: 10. The CDR3 is 14 amino acids. The rearrangement uses TRBV29-1 and TRBJ1-4; 7 bases agree with TRBD1. This sequence was found in a female donor with esophageal squamous cell carcinoma. Sequencing used esophageal tumor tissue. DNA of the CDR3: TGCAGCGTTGGGGTCCTCGACAGGGCCGAAAAACTGTTTTTT. It yields the protein CSVGVLDRAEKLFF.